These T cell receptor beta chains were read from a single sample in a study of shared clonotypes between healthy human individuals. Measured with immunoSEQ multiplex PCR; TCRdb has only the in-frame clones, and not every one. The sample yields around 690,000 clones, about 92% seen once. Sequencing was carried out using memory CD8+ T cells from PBMCs. These receptor sequences come from a man aged 18-30 years in good health. Some clones in this sample may be carry-over from other donors' samples. Both conserved end residues are part of each CDR3. Each record gives: J gene, V gene, D gene, clone size, CDR3 protein, CDR3 DNA. D genes are given only for firm matches. Some rows mark clone size as missing; the rest say once, few, many or name a class of expanded clone.

j_call: TRBJ1-1
v_call: TRBV29-1
d_call: -
clone_size: -
cdr3_aa: CSVDNGSGSNTEAFF
cdr3_nt: TGCAGCGTTGACAATGGAAGTGGGAGCAACACTGAAGCTTTCTTT

j_call: TRBJ2-7
v_call: TRBV11-2
d_call: -
clone_size: -
cdr3_aa: CASSLEGNYEQYF
cdr3_nt: TGTGCCAGCAGCTTAGAAGGGAACTACGAGCAGTACTTC

j_call: TRBJ1-2
v_call: TRBV28
d_call: -
clone_size: -
cdr3_aa: CASSFNWQHYGYTF
cdr3_nt: TGTGCCAGCAGTTTTAATTGGCAGCACTATGGCTACACCTTC

j_call: TRBJ1-5
v_call: TRBV7-9
d_call: -
clone_size: -
cdr3_aa: CASSLGGRNQPQHF
cdr3_nt: TGTGCCAGCAGCTTAGGAGGCCGCAATCAGCCCCAGCATTTT

j_call: TRBJ1-5
v_call: TRBV27
d_call: -
clone_size: -
cdr3_aa: CASSFLGALNQPQHF
cdr3_nt: TGTGCCAGCAGTTTCCTGGGGGCCTTAAATCAGCCCCAGCATTTT

j_call: TRBJ1-2
v_call: TRBV4-1
d_call: TRBD1
clone_size: -
cdr3_aa: CASSPSPGQGASNYGYTF
cdr3_nt: TGCGCCAGCAGCCCCTCACCGGGACAGGGGGCTAGTAACTATGGCTACACCTTC

j_call: TRBJ2-5
v_call: TRBV7-8
d_call: -
clone_size: -
cdr3_aa: CASSLGVSPRETQYF
cdr3_nt: TGTGCCAGCAGCTTAGGGGTCTCTCCCCGGGAGACCCAGTACTTC

j_call: TRBJ2-7
v_call: TRBV28
d_call: TRBD2
clone_size: -
cdr3_aa: CASSLTSGTHWAYEQYF
cdr3_nt: TGTGCCAGCAGTTTGACTAGCGGAACGCATTGGGCCTACGAGCAGTACTTC

j_call: TRBJ2-5
v_call: TRBV28
d_call: TRBD1
clone_size: -
cdr3_aa: CASSLSQTGMETQYF
cdr3_nt: TGTGCCAGCAGTTTATCCCAGACAGGGATGGAGACCCAGTACTTC

j_call: TRBJ2-7
v_call: TRBV7-3
d_call: -
clone_size: -
cdr3_aa: CASSFAAGAYEQYF
cdr3_nt: TGTGCCAGCAGCTTCGCAGCAGGGGCCTACGAGCAGTACTTC

j_call: TRBJ2-7
v_call: TRBV29-1
d_call: -
clone_size: -
cdr3_aa: CSANYQGYEQYF
cdr3_nt: TGCAGCGCAAACTACCAGGGGTACGAGCAGTACTTC

j_call: TRBJ1-2
v_call: TRBV13
d_call: TRBD1
clone_size: -
cdr3_aa: CASSLTDRVGYTF
cdr3_nt: TGTGCCAGCAGCTTGACGGACAGGGTTGGCTACACCTTC

j_call: TRBJ2-1
v_call: TRBV9
d_call: TRBD1
clone_size: -
cdr3_aa: CASSDLGTGGREQFF
cdr3_nt: TGTGCCAGCAGCGACCTAGGGACAGGGGGACGTGAGCAGTTCTTC

j_call: TRBJ1-1
v_call: TRBV4-1
d_call: -
clone_size: -
cdr3_aa: CASSQPMNTEAFF
cdr3_nt: TGCGCCAGCAGCCAACCCATGAACACTGAAGCTTTCTTT

j_call: TRBJ1-3
v_call: TRBV18
d_call: -
clone_size: -
cdr3_aa: CASSPGRSSGNTIYF
cdr3_nt: TGTGCCAGCTCACCAGGCCGAAGCTCTGGAAACACCATATATTTT

j_call: TRBJ2-7
v_call: TRBV10-2
d_call: TRBD1
clone_size: -
cdr3_aa: CASRGPGQGGQQYF
cdr3_nt: TGCGCCAGCAGAGGTCCTGGACAGGGAGGACAGCAGTACTTC

j_call: TRBJ2-1
v_call: TRBV25-1
d_call: TRBD2
clone_size: few
cdr3_aa: CASSEYGGTSDNEQFF
cdr3_nt: TGTGCCAGCAGTGAATATGGGGGAACTAGCGACAATGAGCAGTTCTTC

j_call: TRBJ2-7
v_call: TRBV5-4
d_call: -
clone_size: -
cdr3_aa: CASSFRGIDYEQYF
cdr3_nt: TGTGCCAGCAGCTTTCGCGGGATAGACTACGAGCAGTACTTC

j_call: TRBJ2-5
v_call: TRBV27
d_call: -
clone_size: -
cdr3_aa: CASRTYQETQYF
cdr3_nt: TGTGCCAGCAGAACGTACCAAGAGACCCAGTACTTC

j_call: TRBJ2-6
v_call: TRBV9
d_call: -
clone_size: -
cdr3_aa: CASSDQATSGANVLTF
cdr3_nt: TGTGCCAGCAGCGACCAGGCTACCTCTGGGGCCAACGTCCTGACTTTC

j_call: TRBJ2-3
v_call: TRBV9
d_call: TRBD1
clone_size: -
cdr3_aa: CASSVVGEGTASDTQYF
cdr3_nt: TGTGCCAGCAGCGTAGTGGGTGAGGGGACAGCGTCGGATACGCAGTATTTT

j_call: TRBJ2-3
v_call: TRBV2
d_call: -
clone_size: -
cdr3_aa: CASSDLSILGGDTQYF
cdr3_nt: TGTGCCAGCAGTGATTTGTCGATTCTGGGGGGAGATACGCAGTATTTT

j_call: TRBJ2-7
v_call: TRBV7-9
d_call: TRBD1
clone_size: -
cdr3_aa: CASSFVTGQGGYEQYF
cdr3_nt: TGTGCCAGCAGCTTCGTAACGGGACAGGGGGGCTACGAGCAGTACTTC

j_call: TRBJ2-1
v_call: TRBV5-6
d_call: -
clone_size: -
cdr3_aa: CASSVGQILIEQFF
cdr3_nt: TGTGCCAGCAGCGTTGGACAGATTTTAATTGAGCAGTTCTTC

j_call: TRBJ2-1
v_call: TRBV7-3
d_call: -
clone_size: -
cdr3_aa: CASSFLSAGEQFF
cdr3_nt: TGTGCCAGCAGCTTCCTCTCAGCGGGTGAGCAGTTCTTC

j_call: TRBJ2-7
v_call: TRBV7-6
d_call: TRBD1
clone_size: -
cdr3_aa: CASSWGQGALNEQYF
cdr3_nt: TGTGCCAGCAGCTGGGGGCAGGGGGCGCTCAACGAGCAGTACTTC

j_call: TRBJ2-7
v_call: TRBV28
d_call: TRBD1
clone_size: -
cdr3_aa: CASRWTGGSYEQYF
cdr3_nt: TGTGCCAGCAGGTGGACAGGGGGATCCTACGAGCAGTACTTC

j_call: TRBJ2-7
v_call: TRBV5-1
d_call: -
clone_size: -
cdr3_aa: CASSLNSGEQYF
cdr3_nt: TGCGCCAGCAGCTTGAACTCGGGCGAGCAGTACTTC

j_call: TRBJ2-1
v_call: TRBV9
d_call: TRBD2
clone_size: -
cdr3_aa: CASSVGGRAGDEQFF
cdr3_nt: TGTGCCAGCAGCGTAGGCGGGAGGGCTGGGGATGAGCAGTTCTTC

j_call: TRBJ2-7
v_call: TRBV14
d_call: -
clone_size: -
cdr3_aa: CASSQGRARVYEQYF
cdr3_nt: TGTGCCAGCAGCCAAGGACGGGCGAGGGTCTACGAGCAGTACTTC

j_call: TRBJ2-4
v_call: TRBV19
d_call: -
clone_size: -
cdr3_aa: CASNRGPGDIQYF
cdr3_nt: TGTGCCAGTAATCGGGGCCCCGGGGACATTCAGTACTTC

j_call: TRBJ1-1
v_call: TRBV6-6
d_call: -
clone_size: -
cdr3_aa: CASTPSTDEAFF
cdr3_nt: TGTGCCAGCACCCCCTCGACTGATGAAGCTTTCTTT

j_call: TRBJ2-1
v_call: TRBV10-2
d_call: -
clone_size: -
cdr3_aa: CASSRRSSYNEQFF
cdr3_nt: TGCGCCAGCAGTCGACGTAGCTCCTACAATGAGCAGTTCTTC

j_call: TRBJ2-7
v_call: TRBV10-3
d_call: TRBD1
clone_size: -
cdr3_aa: CAISEPMTGVHEQYF
cdr3_nt: TGTGCCATCAGTGAGCCAATGACAGGGGTGCACGAGCAGTACTTC

j_call: TRBJ2-7
v_call: TRBV6-6
d_call: -
clone_size: -
cdr3_aa: CASSYSETGPDEQYF
cdr3_nt: TGTGCCAGCAGTTACTCAGAGACCGGTCCGGATGAGCAGTACTTC